This TCR beta chain was identified in a study of cytomegalovirus exposure and HLA in healthy donors. Findings of the study overall: Usually a TCR sequence was rare, but some public TCRs were found in many donors.

A word on this clone: Antigen unknown.

Produced via immunoSEQ multiplex PCR; TCRdb's table is partial and in-frame only. The table has roughly 70,000 clones, under 96% seen once. This TCR was sampled from a woman under 30 in good health and CMV-seropositive. The sequenced sample consisted of PBMCs.

The CDR3 nucleotides read TGTGCCAGCAGCCAGGGGGCGAGTGAGCAGTACTTC. Translation gives CASSQGASEQYF. The V gene is TRBV9, the J gene TRBJ2-7, with 8 bases lining up with TRBD1. Germline CDR1 SGDLS, CDR2 YYNGEE. CDR3 length: 12 amino acids. V lost 4 bases to trimming and J lost 7 bases; unmatched junction nucleotides: 4. The complete variable domain, with remaining parts taken from reference TRBV9 and TRBJ2-7, reads DSGVTQTPKHLITATGQRVTLRCSPRSGDLSVYWYQQSLDQGLQFLIQYYNGEERAKGNILERFSAQQFPDLHSELNLSSLELGDSALYFCASSQGASEQYFGPGTRLTVT.